This T cell receptor beta chain was captured by sequencing in a study of T cell repertoires in cytomegalovirus infection. Study-wide context: Selected CMV epitopes included recently identified HLA-C-restricted ones as well as well-studied HLA-B-restricted ones. The public TCR beta signatures pointed to both CMV infection and matching HLA type. Study-level findings and limits: Based on cumulative public TCR beta family frequency, carriers of CMV plus the relevant HLA were identified.

One entry per CDR3 protein results from TCRdb running MiXCR on the reads. This sample carries about 55,000 distinct CDR3 sequences, roughly 20% of them seen once, and the ten largest clones take under 75%. CDR3 length equals 12 residues. CDR1 is MNHEY and CDR2 is SVGEGT in the germline V gene. Comment on this clonotype: Its antigen remains unidentified. A much bigger clone sits one base away, suggesting this may be a read error.

The clonotype was recovered from a human donor in good health (CMV status not recorded). Some clones in this sample may be carry-over from other donors' samples. V is TRBV6-2 or TRBV6-3 and J is TRBJ2-7; no reliable D call. The source was CD8+ T cells from cultured PBMCs, collected from culture after CMV antigen stimulation. CDR3 sequence reads: CARSYSNYEQYF. CDR3 DNA: TGTGCCCGCAGTTACTCAAACTACGAGCAGTACTTC.